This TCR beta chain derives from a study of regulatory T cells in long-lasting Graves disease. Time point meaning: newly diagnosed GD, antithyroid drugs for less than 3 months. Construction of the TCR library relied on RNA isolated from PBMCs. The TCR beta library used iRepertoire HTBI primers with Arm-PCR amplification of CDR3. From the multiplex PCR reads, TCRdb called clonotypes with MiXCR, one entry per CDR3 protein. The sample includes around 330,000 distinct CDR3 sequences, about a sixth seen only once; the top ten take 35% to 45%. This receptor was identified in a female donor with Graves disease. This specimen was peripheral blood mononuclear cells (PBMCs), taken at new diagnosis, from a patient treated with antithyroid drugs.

Here the CDR3 DNA reads TGTGCCAGTACCCCCAGGAGGGTTACCGGCTCCTATAATTCACCCCTCCACTTT. It encodes CASTPRRVTGSYNSPLHF. The rearrangement joins TRBV19 to TRBJ1-6, with D hard to call. CDR3 length: 18 residues. CDR1 is LNHDA and CDR2 is SQIVND in the germline V gene (reference sequence). V was shortened by 7 bases and J by 0 bases, with 19 bases between the two germline ends.